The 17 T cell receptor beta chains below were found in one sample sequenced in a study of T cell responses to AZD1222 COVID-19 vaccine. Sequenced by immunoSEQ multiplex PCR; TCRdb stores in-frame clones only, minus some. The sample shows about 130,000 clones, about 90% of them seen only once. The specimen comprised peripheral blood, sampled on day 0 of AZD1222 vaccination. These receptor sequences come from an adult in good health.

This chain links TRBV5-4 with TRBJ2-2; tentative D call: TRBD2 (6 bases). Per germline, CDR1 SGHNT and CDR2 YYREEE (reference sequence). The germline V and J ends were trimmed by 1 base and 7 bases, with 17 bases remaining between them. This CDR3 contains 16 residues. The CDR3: CASSLIPGETGGELFF. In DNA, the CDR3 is TGTGCCAGCAGCTTGATCCCGGGGGAGACGGGCGGGGAGCTGTTTTTT.

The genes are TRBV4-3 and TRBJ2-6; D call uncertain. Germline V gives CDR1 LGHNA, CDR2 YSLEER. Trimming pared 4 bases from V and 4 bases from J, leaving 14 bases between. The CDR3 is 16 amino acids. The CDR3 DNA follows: TGCGCCAGCAGCCCCGATAGTGGATCCGGGGCCAACGTCCTGACTTTC. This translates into CASSPDSGSGANVLTF.

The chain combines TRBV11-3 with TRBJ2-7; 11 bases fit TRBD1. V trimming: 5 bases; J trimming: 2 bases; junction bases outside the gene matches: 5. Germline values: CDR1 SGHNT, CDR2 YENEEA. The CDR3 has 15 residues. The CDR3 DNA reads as TGTGCCAGCAGCATCGGGACAGGGGGAACCTACGAGCAGTACTTC. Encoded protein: CASSIGTGGTYEQYF.

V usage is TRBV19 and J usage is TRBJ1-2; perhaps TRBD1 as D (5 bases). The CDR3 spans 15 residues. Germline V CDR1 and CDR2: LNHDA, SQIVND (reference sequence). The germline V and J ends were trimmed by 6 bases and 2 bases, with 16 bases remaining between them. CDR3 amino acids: CASSIGQGINYGYTF. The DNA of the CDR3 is TGTGCCAGTAGCATCGGGCAGGGAATAAACTATGGCTACACCTTC. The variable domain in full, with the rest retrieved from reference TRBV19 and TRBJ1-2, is DGGITQSPKYLFRKEGQNVTLSCEQNLNHDAMYWYRQDPGQGLRLIYYSQIVNDFQKGDIAEGYSVSREKKESFPLTVTSAQKNPTAFYLCASSIGQGINYGYTFGSGTRLTVV.

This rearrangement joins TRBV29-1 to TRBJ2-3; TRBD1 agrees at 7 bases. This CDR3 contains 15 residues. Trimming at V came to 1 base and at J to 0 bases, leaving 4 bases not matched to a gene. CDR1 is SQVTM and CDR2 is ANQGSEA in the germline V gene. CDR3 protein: CSVEGQGPSTDTQYF. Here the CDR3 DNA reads TGCAGCGTTGAAGGACAGGGCCCTAGCACAGATACGCAGTATTTT.

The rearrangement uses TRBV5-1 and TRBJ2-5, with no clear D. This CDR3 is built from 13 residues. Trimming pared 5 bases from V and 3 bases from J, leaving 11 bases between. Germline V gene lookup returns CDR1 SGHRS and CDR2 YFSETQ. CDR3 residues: CASSPRYEETQYF. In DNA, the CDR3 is TGCGCCAGCAGTCCCCGATATGAAGAGACCCAGTACTTC.

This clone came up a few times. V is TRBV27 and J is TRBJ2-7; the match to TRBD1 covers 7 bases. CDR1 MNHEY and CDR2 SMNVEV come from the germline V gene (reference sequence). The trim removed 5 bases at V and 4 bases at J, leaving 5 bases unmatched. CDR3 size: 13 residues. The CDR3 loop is CASSVLQGYEQYF. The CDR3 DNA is TGTGCCAGCAGTGTCCTACAGGGGTACGAGCAGTACTTC.

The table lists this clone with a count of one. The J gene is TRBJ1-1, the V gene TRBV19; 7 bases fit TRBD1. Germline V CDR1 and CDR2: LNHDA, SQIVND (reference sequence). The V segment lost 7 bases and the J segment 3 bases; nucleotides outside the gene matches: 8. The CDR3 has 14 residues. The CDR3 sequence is CASKTGVGDTEAFF. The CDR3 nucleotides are TGTGCCAGTAAAACAGGGGTAGGGGACACTGAAGCTTTCTTT.

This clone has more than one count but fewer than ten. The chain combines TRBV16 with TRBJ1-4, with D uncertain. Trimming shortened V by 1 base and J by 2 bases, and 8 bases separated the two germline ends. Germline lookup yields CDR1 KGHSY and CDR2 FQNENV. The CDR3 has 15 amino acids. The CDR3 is CASSQFQATNEKLFF. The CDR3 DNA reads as TGTGCCAGCAGCCAATTCCAGGCGACTAATGAAAAACTGTTTTTT.

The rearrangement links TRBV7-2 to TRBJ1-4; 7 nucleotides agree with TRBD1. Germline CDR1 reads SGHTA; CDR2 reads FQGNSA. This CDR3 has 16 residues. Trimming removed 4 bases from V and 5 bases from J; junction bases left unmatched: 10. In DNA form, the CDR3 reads TGTGCCAGCAGCTCCCGAACCTGGGACAGAAATGAAAAACTGTTTTTT. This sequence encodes CASSSRTWDRNEKLFF. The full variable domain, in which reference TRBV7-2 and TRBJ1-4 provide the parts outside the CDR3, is GAGVSQSPSNKVTEKGKDVELRCDPISGHTALYWYRQSLGQGLEFLIYFQGNSAPDKSGLPSDRFSAERTGGSVSTLTIQRTQQEDSAVYLCASSSRTWDRNEKLFFGSGTQLSVL.

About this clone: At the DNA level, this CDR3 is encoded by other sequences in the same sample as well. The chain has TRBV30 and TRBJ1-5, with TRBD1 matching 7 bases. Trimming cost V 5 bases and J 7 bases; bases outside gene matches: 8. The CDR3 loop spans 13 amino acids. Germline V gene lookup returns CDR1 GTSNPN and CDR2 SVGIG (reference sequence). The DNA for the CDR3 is TGTGCCTGGTCCACGAGGGGGCAACAGCCCCAGCATTTT. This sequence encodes CAWSTRGQQPQHF.

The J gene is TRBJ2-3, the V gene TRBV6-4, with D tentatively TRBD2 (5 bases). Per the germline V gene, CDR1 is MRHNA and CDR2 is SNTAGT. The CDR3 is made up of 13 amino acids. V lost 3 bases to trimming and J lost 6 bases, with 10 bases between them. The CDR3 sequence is CASSEGVGDTQYF. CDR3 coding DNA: TGTGCCAGCAGTGAGGGAGTGGGGGATACGCAGTATTTT.

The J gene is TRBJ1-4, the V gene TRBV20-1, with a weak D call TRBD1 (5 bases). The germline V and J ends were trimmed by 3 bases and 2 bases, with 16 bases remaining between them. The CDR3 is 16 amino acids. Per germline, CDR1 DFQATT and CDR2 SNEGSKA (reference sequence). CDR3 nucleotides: TGCAGTGCTAGTTTTAGGGGCATCTCCACTAATGAAAAACTGTTTTTT. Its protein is CSASFRGISTNEKLFF.

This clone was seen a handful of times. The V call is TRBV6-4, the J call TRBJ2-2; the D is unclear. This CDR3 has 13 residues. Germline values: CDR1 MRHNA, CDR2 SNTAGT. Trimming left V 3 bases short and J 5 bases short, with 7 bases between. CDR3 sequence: CASSESGTGELFF. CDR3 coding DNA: TGTGCCAGCAGTGAGTCCGGGACCGGGGAGCTGTTTTTT.

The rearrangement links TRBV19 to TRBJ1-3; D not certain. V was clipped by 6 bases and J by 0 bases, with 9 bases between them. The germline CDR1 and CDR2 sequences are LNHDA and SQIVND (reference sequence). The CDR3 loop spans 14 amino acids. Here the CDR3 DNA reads TGTGCCAGTAGCGGGTCCAACTCTGGAAACACCATATATTTT. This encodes CASSGSNSGNTIYF.

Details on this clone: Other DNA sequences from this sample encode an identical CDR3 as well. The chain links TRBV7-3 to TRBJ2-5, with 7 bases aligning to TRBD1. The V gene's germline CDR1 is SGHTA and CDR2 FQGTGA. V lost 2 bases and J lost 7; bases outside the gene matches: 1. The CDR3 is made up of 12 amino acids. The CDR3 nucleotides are TGTGCCAGCAGCTTACCAGGGGGGACCCAGTACTTC. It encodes CASSLPGGTQYF.

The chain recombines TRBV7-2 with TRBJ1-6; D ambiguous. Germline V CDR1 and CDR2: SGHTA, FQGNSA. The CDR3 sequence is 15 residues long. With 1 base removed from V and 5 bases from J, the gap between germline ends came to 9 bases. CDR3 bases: TGTGCCAGCAGCTTAGTGAGTCAAAATAATTCACCCCTCCACTTT. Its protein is CASSLVSQNNSPLHF.